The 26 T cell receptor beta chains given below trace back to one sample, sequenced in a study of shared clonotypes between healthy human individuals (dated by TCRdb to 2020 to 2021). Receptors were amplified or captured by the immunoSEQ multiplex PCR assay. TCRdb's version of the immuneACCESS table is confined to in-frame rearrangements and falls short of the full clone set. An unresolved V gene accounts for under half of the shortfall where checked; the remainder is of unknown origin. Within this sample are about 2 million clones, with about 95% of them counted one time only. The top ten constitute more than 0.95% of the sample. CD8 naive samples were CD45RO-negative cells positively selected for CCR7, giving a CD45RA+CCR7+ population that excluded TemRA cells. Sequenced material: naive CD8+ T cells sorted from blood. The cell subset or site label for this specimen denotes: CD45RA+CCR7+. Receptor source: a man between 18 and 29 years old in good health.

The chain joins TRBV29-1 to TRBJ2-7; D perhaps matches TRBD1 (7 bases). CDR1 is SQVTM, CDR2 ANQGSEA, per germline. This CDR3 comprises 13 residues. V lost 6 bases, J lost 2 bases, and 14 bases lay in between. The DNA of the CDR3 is TGCAGCGTAGAGGACAGGACTACCTACGAGCAGTACTTC. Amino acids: CSVEDRTTYEQYF.

The CDR3 spells CASSSPREGQQPQHF. CDR3 DNA: TGTGCCAGCAGTTCCCCCCGGGAAGGGCAACAGCCCCAGCATTTT. The gene calls are TRBV28 and TRBJ1-5; D unclear. The V gene's germline CDR1 is MDHEN and CDR2 SYDVKM. The CDR3 length is 15 residues. V lost 4 bases and J lost 7, with 17 bases in between.

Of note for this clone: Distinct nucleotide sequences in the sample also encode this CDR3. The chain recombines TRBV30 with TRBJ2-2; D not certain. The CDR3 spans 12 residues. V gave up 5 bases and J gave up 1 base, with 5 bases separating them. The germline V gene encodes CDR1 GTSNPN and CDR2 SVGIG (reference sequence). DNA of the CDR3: TGTGCCTGGTCCGAGAACACCGGGGAGCTGTTTTTT. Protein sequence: CAWSENTGELFF.

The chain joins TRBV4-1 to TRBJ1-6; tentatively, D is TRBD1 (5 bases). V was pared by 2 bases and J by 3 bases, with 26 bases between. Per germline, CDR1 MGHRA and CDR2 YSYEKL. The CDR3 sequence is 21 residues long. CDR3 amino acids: CASSQIQRDLGANFYNSPLHF. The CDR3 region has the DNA TGCGCCAGCAGCCAAATCCAACGGGACTTAGGGGCTAATTTCTATAATTCACCCCTCCACTTT.

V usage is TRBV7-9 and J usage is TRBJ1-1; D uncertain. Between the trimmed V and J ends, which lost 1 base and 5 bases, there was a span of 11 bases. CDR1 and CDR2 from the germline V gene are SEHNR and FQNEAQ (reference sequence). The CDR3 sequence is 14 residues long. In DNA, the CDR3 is TGTGCCAGCAGCTTAGTAGGTATCGAGACTGAAGCTTTCTTT. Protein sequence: CASSLVGIETEAFF.

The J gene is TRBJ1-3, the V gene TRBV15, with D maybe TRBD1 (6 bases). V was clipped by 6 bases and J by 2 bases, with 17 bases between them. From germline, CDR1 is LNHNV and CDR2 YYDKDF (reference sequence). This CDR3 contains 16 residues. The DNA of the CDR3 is TGTGCCACCAGGAACGAAAACAGGGCTCCTGGAAACACCATATATTTT. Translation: CATRNENRAPGNTIYF.

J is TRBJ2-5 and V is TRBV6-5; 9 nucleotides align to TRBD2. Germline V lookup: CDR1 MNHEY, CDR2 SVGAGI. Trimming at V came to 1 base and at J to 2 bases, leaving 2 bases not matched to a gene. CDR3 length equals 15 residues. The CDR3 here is CASSYLGLAQETQYF. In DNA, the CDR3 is TGTGCCAGCAGTTACTTGGGACTAGCACAAGAGACCCAGTACTTC.

CDR3 in amino acids: CSVPISGANVLTF. CDR3 in DNA: TGCAGCGTTCCAATCAGTGGGGCCAACGTCCTGACTTTC. The V call is TRBV29-1, the J call TRBJ2-6; D gene unclear. Germline assignment: CDR1 SQVTM and CDR2 ANQGSEA. Trimming took off 5 bases at V and 3 bases at J, with 8 bases between the two ends. The CDR3 is made up of 13 amino acids.

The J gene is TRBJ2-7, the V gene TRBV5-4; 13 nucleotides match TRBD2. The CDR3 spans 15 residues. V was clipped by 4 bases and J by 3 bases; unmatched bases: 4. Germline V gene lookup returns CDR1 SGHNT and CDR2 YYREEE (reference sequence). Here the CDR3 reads CASSGGLAGDYEQYF. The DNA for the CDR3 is TGTGCCAGCAGCGGCGGACTAGCGGGAGACTACGAGCAGTACTTC.

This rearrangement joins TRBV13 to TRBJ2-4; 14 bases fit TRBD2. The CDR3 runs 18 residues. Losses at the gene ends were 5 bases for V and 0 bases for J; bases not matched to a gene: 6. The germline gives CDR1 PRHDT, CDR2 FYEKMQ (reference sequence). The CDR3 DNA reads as TGTGCCAGCAGCCCGGGACTAGCGGGGGTTCTAGCCAAAAACATTCAGTACTTC. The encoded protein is CASSPGLAGVLAKNIQYF.

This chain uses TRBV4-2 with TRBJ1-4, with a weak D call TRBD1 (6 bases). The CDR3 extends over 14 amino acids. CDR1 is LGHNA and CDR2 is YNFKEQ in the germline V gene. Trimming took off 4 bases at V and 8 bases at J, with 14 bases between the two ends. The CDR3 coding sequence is TGTGCCAGCAGCCTCGGGGCAGGGGAGGAAAAACTGTTTTTT. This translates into CASSLGAGEEKLFF.

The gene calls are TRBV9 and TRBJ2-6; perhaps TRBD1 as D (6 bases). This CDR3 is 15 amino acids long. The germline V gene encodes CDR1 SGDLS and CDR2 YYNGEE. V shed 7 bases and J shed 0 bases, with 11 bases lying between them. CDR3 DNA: TGTGCCAGCTCCTACAGGGCCTCTGGGGCCAACGTCCTGACTTTC. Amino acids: CASSYRASGANVLTF.

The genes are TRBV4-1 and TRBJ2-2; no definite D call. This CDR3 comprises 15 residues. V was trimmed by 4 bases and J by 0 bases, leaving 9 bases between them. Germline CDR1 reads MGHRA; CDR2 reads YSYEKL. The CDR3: CASSLRHSNTGELFF. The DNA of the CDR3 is TGCGCCAGCAGCCTGAGGCACTCGAACACCGGGGAGCTGTTTTTT.

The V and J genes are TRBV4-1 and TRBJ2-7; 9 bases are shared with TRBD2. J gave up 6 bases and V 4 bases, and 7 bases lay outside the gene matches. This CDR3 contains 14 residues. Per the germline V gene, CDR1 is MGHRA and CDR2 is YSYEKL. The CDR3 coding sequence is TGCGCCAGCAGCCTAGCGGGAGTAAAATCCGAGCAGTACTTC. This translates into CASSLAGVKSEQYF.

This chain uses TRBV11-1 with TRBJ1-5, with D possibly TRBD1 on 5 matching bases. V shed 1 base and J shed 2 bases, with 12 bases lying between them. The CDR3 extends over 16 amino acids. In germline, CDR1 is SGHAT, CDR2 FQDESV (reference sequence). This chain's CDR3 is CASSLGQSGGNQPQHF. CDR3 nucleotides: TGTGCCAGCAGCTTAGGGCAGTCGGGGGGCAATCAGCCCCAGCATTTT. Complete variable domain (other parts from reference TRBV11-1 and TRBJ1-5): EAEVAQSPRYKITEKSQAVAFWCDPISGHATLYWYRQILGQGPELLVQFQDESVVDDSQLPKDRFSAERLKGVDSTLKIQPAELGDSAMYLCASSLGQSGGNQPQHFGDGTRLSIL.

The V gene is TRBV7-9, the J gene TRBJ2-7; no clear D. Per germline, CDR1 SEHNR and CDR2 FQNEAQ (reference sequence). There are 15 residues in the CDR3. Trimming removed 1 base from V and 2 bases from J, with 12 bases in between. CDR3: CASSLGPAVAYEQYF. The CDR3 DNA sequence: TGTGCCAGCAGCTTAGGCCCGGCGGTGGCCTACGAGCAGTACTTC.

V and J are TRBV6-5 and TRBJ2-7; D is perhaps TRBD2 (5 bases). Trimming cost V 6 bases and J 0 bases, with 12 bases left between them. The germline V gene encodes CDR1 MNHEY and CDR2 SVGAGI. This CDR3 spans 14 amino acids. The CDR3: CASSLAPSSYEQYF. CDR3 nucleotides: TGTGCCAGCAGCTTAGCGCCAAGCTCCTACGAGCAGTACTTC.

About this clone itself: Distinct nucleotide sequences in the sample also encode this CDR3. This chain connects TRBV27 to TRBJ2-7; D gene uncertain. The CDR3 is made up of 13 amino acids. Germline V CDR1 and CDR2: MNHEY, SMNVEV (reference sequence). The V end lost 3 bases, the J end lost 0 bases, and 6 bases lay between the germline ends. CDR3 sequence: CASSFQSSYEQYF. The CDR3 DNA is TGTGCCAGCAGTTTTCAGAGCTCCTACGAGCAGTACTTC.

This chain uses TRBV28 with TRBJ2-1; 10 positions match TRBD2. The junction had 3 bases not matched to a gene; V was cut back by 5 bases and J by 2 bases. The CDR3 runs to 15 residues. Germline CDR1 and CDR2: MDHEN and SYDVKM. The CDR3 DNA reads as TGTGCCAGCAGTCTAGCGGGGGTGACCTACAATGAGCAGTTCTTC. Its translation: CASSLAGVTYNEQFF.

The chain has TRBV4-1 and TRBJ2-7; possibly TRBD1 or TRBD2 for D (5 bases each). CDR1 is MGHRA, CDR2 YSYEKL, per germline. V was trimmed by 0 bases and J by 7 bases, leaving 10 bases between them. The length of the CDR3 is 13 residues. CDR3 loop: CASSQEWDGEQYF. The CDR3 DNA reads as TGCGCCAGCAGCCAAGAGTGGGACGGGGAGCAGTACTTC.

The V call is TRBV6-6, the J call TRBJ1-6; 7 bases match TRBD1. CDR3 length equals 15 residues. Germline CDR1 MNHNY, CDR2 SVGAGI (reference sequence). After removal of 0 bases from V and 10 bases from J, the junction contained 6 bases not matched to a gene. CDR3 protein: CASSYSRQGDSPLHF. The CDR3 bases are TGTGCCAGCAGTTACTCGAGGCAGGGGGACTCACCCCTCCACTTT.

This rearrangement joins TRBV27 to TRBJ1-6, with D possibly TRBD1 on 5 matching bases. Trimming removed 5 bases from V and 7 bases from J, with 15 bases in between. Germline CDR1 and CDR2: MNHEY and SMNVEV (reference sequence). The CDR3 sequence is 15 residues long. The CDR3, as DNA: TGTGCCAGCAGTCTTACGGGACCGATAAATTCACCCCTCCACTTT. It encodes CASSLTGPINSPLHF.

CDR3 bases: TGTGCCAGCAGCCCCACCCCCAACTACGAGCAGTACTTC. Its protein product is CASSPTPNYEQYF. V gene TRBV9 combines with J gene TRBJ2-7; no definite D call. The CDR3 is 13 amino acids. Trimming pared 4 bases from V and 3 bases from J, leaving 11 bases between. From germline, CDR1 is SGDLS and CDR2 YYNGEE.

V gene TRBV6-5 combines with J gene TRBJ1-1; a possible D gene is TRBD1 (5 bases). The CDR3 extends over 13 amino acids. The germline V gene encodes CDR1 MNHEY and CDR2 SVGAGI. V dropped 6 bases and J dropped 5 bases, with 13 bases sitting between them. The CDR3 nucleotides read TGTGCCAGCAGACTGGGGGGGGGAACTGAAGCTTTCTTT. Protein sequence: CASRLGGGTEAFF.

CDR3 sequence: CAITDGGEKLFF. DNA of the CDR3: TGTGCCATCACGGACGGTGGAGAAAAACTGTTTTTT. V gene TRBV10-3 combines with J gene TRBJ1-4, with unresolved D. The CDR3 consists of 12 residues. Germline CDR1 and CDR2: ENHRY and SYGVKD. V lost 7 bases and J 8 bases, leaving 11 bases between the germline ends.

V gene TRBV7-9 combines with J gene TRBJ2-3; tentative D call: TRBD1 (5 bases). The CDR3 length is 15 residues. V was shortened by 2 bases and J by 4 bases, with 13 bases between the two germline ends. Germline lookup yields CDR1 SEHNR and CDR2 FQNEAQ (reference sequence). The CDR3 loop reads CASSLMDTGPDTQYF. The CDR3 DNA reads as TGTGCCAGCAGCTTAATGGACACGGGCCCAGATACGCAGTATTTT.